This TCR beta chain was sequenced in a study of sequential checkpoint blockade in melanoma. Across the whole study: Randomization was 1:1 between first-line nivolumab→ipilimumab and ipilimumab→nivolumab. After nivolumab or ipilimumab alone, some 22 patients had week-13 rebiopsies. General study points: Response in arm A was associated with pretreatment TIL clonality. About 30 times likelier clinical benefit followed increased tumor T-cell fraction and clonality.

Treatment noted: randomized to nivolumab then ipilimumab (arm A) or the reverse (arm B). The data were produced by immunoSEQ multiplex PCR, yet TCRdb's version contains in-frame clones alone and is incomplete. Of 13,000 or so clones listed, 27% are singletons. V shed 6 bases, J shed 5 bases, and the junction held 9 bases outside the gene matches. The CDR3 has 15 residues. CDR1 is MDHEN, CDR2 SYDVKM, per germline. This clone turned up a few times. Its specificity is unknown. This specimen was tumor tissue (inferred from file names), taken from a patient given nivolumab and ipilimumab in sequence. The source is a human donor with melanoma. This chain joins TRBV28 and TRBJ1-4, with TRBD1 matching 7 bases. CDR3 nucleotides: TGTGCCAGCAGCCAGCCCCACAGGGGCAATGAAAAACTGTTTTTT. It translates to CASSQPHRGNEKLFF.